The present T cell receptor beta chain was sequenced within a study of cytomegalovirus exposure and HLA in healthy donors. The study, taken as a whole, reports: Presence/absence analyses assumed roughly uniform sequencing depth across donors. As a later analysis showed, a missense DCLRE1C variant was linked to trimming of TCR beta V- and J-genes. A later analysis found TCR association rates differed by HLA locus, highest for DRB1 and lowest for HLA-C.

Sampled while nominally healthy, donors likely had unrecorded immune exposures. As regards this clone: Antigen unknown.

13 Jbeta primers and 60 Vbeta primers were used for the PCR. The repertoire was sequenced with immunoSEQ multiplex PCR; TCRdb's copy has only in-frame clones and lacks some. This sample carries 100,000 to 150,000 clones, with approximately 1.8% going to the ten biggest clones. Sequenced input: PBMCs. The receptor comes from a man aged 18 to 29 in good health and CMV-seronegative.

CDR3 in DNA: TGTGCCAGCAGCCAAACAGGGGCTGAAAAACTGTTTTTT. This translates into CASSQTGAEKLFF. The rearrangement uses TRBV7-3 and TRBJ1-4, with 7 positions matching TRBD1. CDR1 SGHTA and CDR2 FQGTGA come from the germline V gene. The CDR3 spans 13 residues. V gave up 5 bases and J gave up 7 bases; unmatched junction bases: 4.